Listed below are T cell receptor beta chains from one sample, sequenced in a study of shared clonotypes between healthy human individuals. Assay used: immunoSEQ multiplex PCR; TCRdb lists only in-frame clones, some missing. The sample shows nearly 500,000 clones, 76% of them seen only once. What was sequenced was PBMCs. These receptors were collected from a woman aged 40 to 50 in good health. Some clones in this sample may be carry-over from other donors' samples. CDR3s include the opening cysteine and the closing phenylalanine or tryptophan. The D gene is left open where the match is weak. The size entry is marked missing in some rows and otherwise reads once, few, many or a size class.

j_gene	d_gene	abundance	v_gene	CDR3aa	CDR3nt
TRBJ2-7	TRBD2	NA	TRBV4-1	CASSQDLREPSYEQYF	TGCGCCAGCAGCCAAGATTTGCGGGAGCCGTCCTACGAGCAGTACTTC
TRBJ2-7	TRBD1	once	TRBV5-4	CASSPWTGESVEQYF	TGTGCCAGCAGCCCTTGGACAGGGGAATCAGTCGAGCAGTACTTC
TRBJ2-2	TRBD1	many	TRBV11-3	CASSLDAGGVTGELFF	TGTGCCAGCAGCTTAGACGCAGGGGGTGTAACCGGGGAGCTGTTTTTT
TRBJ2-3	TRBD2	NA	TRBV5-4	CASSSSGRAPVGDTQYF	TGTGCCAGCAGCTCTAGCGGGAGGGCCCCTGTGGGTGATACGCAGTATTTT
TRBJ1-2	NA	NA	TRBV7-9	CASSTGGLGYTF	TGTGCCAGCAGCACTGGGGGTCTCGGCTACACCTTC
TRBJ1-2	NA	NA	TRBV9	CASNRDGNLPRGYTF	TGTGCCAGCAACCGGGACGGGAACCTTCCGCGGGGCTACACCTTC
TRBJ2-1	TRBD2	once	TRBV28	CASRTSGRAREQFF	TGTGCCAGCAGGACTAGCGGGAGGGCCCGTGAGCAGTTCTTC
TRBJ2-1	NA	few	TRBV2	CASSGTATQNEQFF	TGTGCCAGCAGTGGGACAGCTACCCAGAATGAGCAGTTCTTC
TRBJ2-3	NA	once	TRBV6-4	CASSLDRFTDTQYF	TGTGCCAGCTCACTTGACAGATTCACAGATACGCAGTATTTT
TRBJ1-3	TRBD1	NA	TRBV7-2	CASSLGTVNTIYF	TGTGCCAGCAGCCTCGGGACAGTCAACACCATATATTTT
TRBJ2-3	TRBD1	NA	TRBV5-1	CASSLKTLQGRSTDTQYF	TGCGCCAGCAGCTTGAAGACTTTACAGGGGAGAAGCACAGATACGCAGTATTTT
TRBJ1-6	TRBD1	NA	TRBV7-9	CASSTTGDSPLHF	TGTGCCAGCAGCACCACAGGGGACTCACCCCTCCACTTT
TRBJ2-2	NA	NA	TRBV9	CASSVVGTGELFF	TGTGCCAGCAGCGTAGTGGGTACCGGGGAGCTGTTTTTT